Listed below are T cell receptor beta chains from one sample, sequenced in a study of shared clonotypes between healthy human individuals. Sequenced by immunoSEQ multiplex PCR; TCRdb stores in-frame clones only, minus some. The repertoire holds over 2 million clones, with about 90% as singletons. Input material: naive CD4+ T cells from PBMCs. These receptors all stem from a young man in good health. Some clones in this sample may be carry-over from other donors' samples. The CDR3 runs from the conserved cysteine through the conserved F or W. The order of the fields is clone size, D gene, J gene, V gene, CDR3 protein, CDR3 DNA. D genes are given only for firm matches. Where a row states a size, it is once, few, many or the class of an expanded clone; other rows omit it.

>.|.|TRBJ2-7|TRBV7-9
CASSFGVYEQYF
TGTGCCAGCAGCTTTGGGGTCTACGAGCAGTACTTC
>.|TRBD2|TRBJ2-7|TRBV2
CASGGRVEQYF
TGTGCCAGCGGCGGGAGGGTTGAGCAGTACTTC
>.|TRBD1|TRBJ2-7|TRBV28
CASRVGQGMSYEQYF
TGTGCCAGCAGAGTGGGACAGGGGATGTCCTACGAGCAGTACTTC
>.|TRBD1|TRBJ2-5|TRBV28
CASSPSKGARETQYF
TGTGCCAGCAGCCCATCGAAGGGGGCGAGGGAGACCCAGTACTTC
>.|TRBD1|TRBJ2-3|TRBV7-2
CASSLVQGVADTQYF
TGTGCCAGCAGCTTAGTACAGGGGGTGGCAGATACGCAGTATTTT
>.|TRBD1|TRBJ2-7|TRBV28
CASSSRGQGEEGEQYF
TGTGCCAGCAGTTCCCGGGGACAGGGGGAAGAGGGGGAGCAGTACTTC
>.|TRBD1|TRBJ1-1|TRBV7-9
CASSSTMGQTEAFF
TGTGCCAGCAGCTCTACGATGGGACAGACTGAAGCTTTCTTT
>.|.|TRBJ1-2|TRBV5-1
CASSLDFGGYGYTF
TGCGCCAGCAGCTTGGACTTCGGGGGGTATGGCTACACCTTC
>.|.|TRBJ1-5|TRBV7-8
CASSLVGGSQPQHF
TGTGCCAGCAGCTTAGTGGGGGGGAGTCAGCCCCAGCATTTT
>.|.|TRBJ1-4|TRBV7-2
CASSLQGNNEKLFF
TGTGCCAGCAGCTTACAGGGTAATAATGAAAAACTGTTTTTT
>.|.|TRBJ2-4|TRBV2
CASSWDTENIQYF
TGTGCCAGCAGTTGGGACACCGAAAACATTCAGTACTTC
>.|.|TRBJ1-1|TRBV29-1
CSVSGTEAFF
TGCAGCGTCAGTGGCACTGAAGCTTTCTTT
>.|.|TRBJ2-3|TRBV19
CASSLGRTISTDTQYF
TGTGCCAGTAGTTTGGGGAGGACAATTAGCACAGATACGCAGTATTTT
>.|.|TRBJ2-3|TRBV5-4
CASSFGGAGFPDTQYF
TGTGCCAGCAGCTTCGGAGGGGCAGGGTTCCCAGATACGCAGTATTTT
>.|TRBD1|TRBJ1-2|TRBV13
CASSRTGQGSGYTF
TGTGCCAGCAGCCGGACGGGACAGGGTAGCGGCTACACCTTC
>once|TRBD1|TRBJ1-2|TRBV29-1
CSVATGHYGYTF
TGCAGCGTGGCGACAGGGCACTATGGCTACACCTTC
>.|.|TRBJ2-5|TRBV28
CASSLLGIRQETQYF
TGTGCCAGCAGTTTGCTAGGGATTAGGCAAGAGACCCAGTACTTC
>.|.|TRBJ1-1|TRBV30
CAWSVDMNTEAFF
TGTGCCTGGAGTGTTGATATGAACACTGAAGCTTTCTTT
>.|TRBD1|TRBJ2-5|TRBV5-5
CASSTRQGGRQETQYF
TGTGCCAGCAGCACGCGACAGGGGGGCCGACAAGAGACCCAGTACTTC
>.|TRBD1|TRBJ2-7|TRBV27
CASSLSDRGYEQYF
TGTGCCAGCAGTTTAAGCGACAGGGGCTACGAGCAGTACTTC
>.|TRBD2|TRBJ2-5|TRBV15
CATSGRPYLAGGEETQYF
TGTGCCACCAGCGGCCGCCCCTACCTAGCGGGAGGGGAAGAGACCCAGTACTTC
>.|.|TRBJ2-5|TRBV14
CASSRGYQETQYF
TGTGCCAGCAGCCGGGGGTACCAAGAGACCCAGTACTTC
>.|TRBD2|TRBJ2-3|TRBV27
CASMTSGRAGTDTQYF
TGTGCCAGCATGACTAGCGGGAGGGCGGGGACAGATACGCAGTATTTT
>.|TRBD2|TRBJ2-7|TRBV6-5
CASRRTSTRYEQYF
TGTGCCAGCAGACGGACTAGCACCAGATACGAGCAGTACTTC
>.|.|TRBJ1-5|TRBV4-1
CASSPEGGTQHF
TGCGCCAGCAGCCCTGAAGGGGGGACCCAGCATTTT
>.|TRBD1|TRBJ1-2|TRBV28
CASREGASYGYTF
TGTGCCAGCAGGGAGGGGGCATCCTATGGCTACACCTTC
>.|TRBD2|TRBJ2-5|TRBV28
CASSLGFSGTQETQYF
TGTGCCAGCAGTTTGGGATTTAGCGGGACTCAAGAGACCCAGTACTTC
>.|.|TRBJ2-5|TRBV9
CASSARGTGAETQYF
TGTGCCAGCAGCGCCAGGGGGACGGGAGCGGAGACCCAGTACTTC
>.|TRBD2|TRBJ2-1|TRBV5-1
CASSPTGLAGGDTYNEQFF
TGCGCCAGCAGCCCGACGGGACTAGCGGGGGGGGACACCTACAATGAGCAGTTCTTC
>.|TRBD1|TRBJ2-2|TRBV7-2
CASGRTGDTGELFF
TGTGCCAGCGGAAGGACAGGGGACACCGGGGAGCTGTTTTTT
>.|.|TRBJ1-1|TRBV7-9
CASSLDGGNTEAFF
TGTGCCAGCAGCTTAGATGGGGGGAACACTGAAGCTTTCTTT
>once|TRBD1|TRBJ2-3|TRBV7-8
CASSSVTGKSADTQYF
TGTGCCAGCAGCTCGGTGACAGGGAAGAGTGCAGATACGCAGTATTTT
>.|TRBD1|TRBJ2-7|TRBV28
CASKGMDRGFYEQYF
TGTGCCAGCAAAGGGATGGACAGGGGGTTCTACGAGCAGTACTTC
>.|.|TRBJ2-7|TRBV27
CASSLWAGYEQYF
TGTGCCAGCAGTTTATGGGCGGGGTACGAGCAGTACTTC
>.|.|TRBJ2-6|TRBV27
CASSFPGAGGANVLTF
TGTGCCAGCAGTTTTCCGGGGGCAGGTGGGGCCAACGTCCTGACTTTC
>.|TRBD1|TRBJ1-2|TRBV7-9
CASQPGGRGLGYTF
TGTGCCAGCCAACCTGGGGGCAGGGGGCTTGGCTACACCTTC
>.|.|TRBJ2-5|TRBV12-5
CASGLSGSGETQYF
TGTGCTAGTGGTTTGTCCGGGAGCGGGGAGACCCAGTACTTC
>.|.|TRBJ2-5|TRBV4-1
CASSQVEQGQKQYF
TGCGCCAGCAGCCAAGTTGAACAGGGACAAAAGCAGTACTTC
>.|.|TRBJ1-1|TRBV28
CASSNVGKGEAFF
TGTGCCAGCAGCAACGTGGGAAAAGGCGAAGCTTTCTTT
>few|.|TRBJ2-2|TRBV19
CASSPLGTVRDTGELFF
TGTGCCAGTAGCCCCCTTGGGACCGTCCGGGACACCGGGGAGCTGTTTTTT
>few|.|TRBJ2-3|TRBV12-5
CASGLVGTDTQYF
TGTGCTAGTGGTTTGGTAGGGACAGATACGCAGTATTTT
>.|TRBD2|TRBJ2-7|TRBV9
CASSARSSGRAYEQYF
TGTGCCAGCAGCGCCCGTTCTAGCGGGAGGGCCTACGAGCAGTACTTC
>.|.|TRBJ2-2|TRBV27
CASSLGHTGELFF
TGTGCCAGCAGTTTAGGACACACCGGGGAGCTGTTTTTT
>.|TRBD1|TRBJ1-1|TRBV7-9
CASSLAGTGMNTEAFF
TGTGCCAGCAGCTTAGCGGGGACAGGGATGAACACTGAAGCTTTCTTT
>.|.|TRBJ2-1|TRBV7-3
CASSVQRSSYNEQFF
TGTGCCAGCAGCGTCCAGCGAAGCTCCTACAATGAGCAGTTCTTC
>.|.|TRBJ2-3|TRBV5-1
CASSGGGLGTDTQYF
TGCGCCAGCAGCGGAGGGGGCCTGGGGACAGATACGCAGTATTTT
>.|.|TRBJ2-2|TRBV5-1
CASSLGFRTTNTGELFF
TGCGCCAGCAGCTTGGGATTTAGGACCACGAACACCGGGGAGCTGTTTTTT
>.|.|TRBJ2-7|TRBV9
CASSVGGLSYEQYF
TGTGCCAGCAGCGTGGGGGGCCTTTCTTACGAGCAGTACTTC
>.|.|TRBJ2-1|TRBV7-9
CASSLPIRGFEQFF
TGTGCCAGCAGCTTACCGATTCGGGGTTTTGAGCAGTTCTTC
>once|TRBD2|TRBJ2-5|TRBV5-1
CASSLGWAGGQETQYF
TGCGCCAGCAGCCTGGGATGGGCGGGAGGCCAAGAGACCCAGTACTTC
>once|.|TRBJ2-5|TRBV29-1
CSVGSYETQYF
TGCAGCGTTGGCTCCTACGAGACCCAGTACTTC
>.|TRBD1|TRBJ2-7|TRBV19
CASSFPGQGRYEQYF
TGTGCCAGTAGTTTTCCGGGACAGGGGCGCTACGAGCAGTACTTC
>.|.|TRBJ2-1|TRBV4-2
CASSLPRGRGNFNEQFF
TGTGCCAGCAGCCTCCCCCGGGGAAGGGGTAATTTCAATGAGCAGTTCTTC
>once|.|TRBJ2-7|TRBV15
CATSRANYEQYF
TGTGCCACCAGCAGGGCCAACTACGAGCAGTACTTC
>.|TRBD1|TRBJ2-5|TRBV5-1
CASSIQPVTGGIETQYF
TGCGCCAGCAGCATACAACCAGTTACAGGGGGCATCGAGACCCAGTACTTC
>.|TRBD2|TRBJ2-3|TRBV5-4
CASSLVALAGGLEGADTQYF
TGTGCCAGCAGCTTGGTTGCGCTAGCGGGAGGGCTGGAGGGCGCAGATACGCAGTATTTT